A single sample gave rise to the 16 T cell receptor beta chains below, sequenced in a study of blood T cell repertoires in COVID-19. Only in-frame clones appear in the TCRdb table, and some are missing; sequencing was by immunoSEQ multiplex PCR. The table lists some 200,000 clones, roughly nine tenths of them singletons. The sequenced sample was peripheral blood. These receptors came from a woman under 30 who had recovered from COVID-19.

Only a few counts were recorded for this clone. The chain employs TRBV5-1 and TRBJ2-7; 7 nucleotides line up with TRBD1. CDR1 and CDR2 (germline): SGHRS, YFSETQ. The CDR3 has 13 residues. Trimming cost V 1 base and J 5 bases; bases outside gene matches: 3. DNA for the CDR3: TGCGCCAGCAGCTTGTCCAGGGGGAACGAGCAGTACTTC. It encodes CASSLSRGNEQYF.

V and J are TRBV10-3 and TRBJ1-3; 9 bases line up with TRBD1. Germline CDR1 ENHRY, CDR2 SYGVKD. The CDR3 extends over 16 amino acids. V shed 2 bases, J shed 4 bases, and the junction held 6 bases outside the gene matches. This CDR3 is CAISERDRATGNTIYF. CDR3 sequence (DNA): TGTGCCATCAGTGAGCGGGACAGGGCTACAGGAAACACCATATATTTT.

The chain carries TRBV2 and TRBJ2-7; maybe TRBD1 (7 bases). The CDR3 has 12 residues. The germline V and J ends were trimmed by 8 bases and 1 base, with 9 bases remaining between them. Germline V gene lookup returns CDR1 SNHLY and CDR2 FYNNEI. The CDR3 reads CASQGGSYEQYF. Written as DNA, the CDR3 is TGTGCCAGCCAGGGGGGATCCTACGAGCAGTACTTC.

CDR3 loop: CASSIGQYSGELFF. For the CDR3, the DNA is TGTGCCAGTAGTATAGGGCAATATTCCGGGGAGCTGTTTTTT. The V call is TRBV19, the J call TRBJ2-2; no definite D call. This CDR3 region has 14 residues. The V end was cut by 1 base, the J end by 6 bases, with 9 bases between. Looked up from germline, CDR1 is LNHDA and CDR2 is SQIVND (reference sequence).

The gene calls are TRBV9 and TRBJ2-1; TRBD2 agrees at 8 bases. Germline CDR1 SGDLS, CDR2 YYNGEE. Losses at the gene ends were 1 base for V and 10 bases for J; bases not matched to a gene: 10. The CDR3 sequence is 15 residues long. The CDR3 spells CASSVSGRGGDEQFF. For the CDR3, the DNA is TGTGCCAGCAGCGTAAGCGGGAGAGGGGGGGACGAGCAGTTCTTC.

DNA for the CDR3: TGTGCCAGCAGCCAAGGGACAGGGTGGAATGGCTACACCTTC. Amino acids: CASSQGTGWNGYTF. This chain uses TRBV3-1 (or the pseudogene TRBV3-2) with TRBJ1-2; 8 nucleotides align to TRBD1. Germline CDR1 and CDR2: LGHDT and YNNKEL (reference sequence). This CDR3 comprises 14 residues. Losses at the gene ends were 1 base for V and 6 bases for J; bases not matched to a gene: 4.

This clone was counted once. The V gene is TRBV9, the J gene TRBJ2-3; D is uncertain. Per germline, CDR1 SGDLS and CDR2 YYNGEE. The CDR3 extends over 14 amino acids. Trimming left V 2 bases short and J 2 bases short, with 9 bases between. The CDR3 here is CASSVSSHTDTQYF. DNA of the CDR3: TGTGCCAGCAGCGTGAGTAGTCACACAGATACGCAGTATTTT.

The rearrangement uses TRBV5-4 and TRBJ1-1; perhaps TRBD1 as D (6 bases). This CDR3 comprises 15 residues. V was trimmed by 3 bases and J by 2 bases, leaving 14 bases between them. Germline V CDR1 and CDR2: SGHNT, YYREEE (reference sequence). This CDR3 reads CASSSRQELNTEAFF. In nucleotides, the CDR3 is TGTGCCAGCAGCTCCCGACAGGAGCTAAACACTGAAGCTTTCTTT.

The CDR3 spells CASSGAGTALRGEQFF. The CDR3 nucleotides are TGTGCCAGCAGTGGGGCCGGGACAGCGTTAAGAGGGGAGCAGTTCTTC. The chain couples TRBV6-1 to TRBJ2-1; 7 nucleotides line up with TRBD1. V lost 4 bases and J lost 10; bases outside the gene matches: 16. Germline V gene sequence: CDR1 MNHNS, CDR2 SASEGT. The CDR3 has 16 residues.

The chain employs TRBV6-1 and TRBJ2-2; possibly TRBD1 for D (5 bases). Trimming cost V 1 base and J 5 bases, with 17 bases left between them. The CDR3 length is 17 residues. In germline, CDR1 is MNHNS, CDR2 SASEGT. The CDR3 region has the DNA TGTGCCAGCAGTGAAGGGCTCGTCAGGGTCGGGACCGGGGAGCTGTTTTTT. It is translated as CASSEGLVRVGTGELFF.

This clone was counted a single time. The gene calls are TRBV5-6 and TRBJ2-7; 9 nucleotides match TRBD2. Germline CDR1 is SGHDT and CDR2 is YYEEEE. The CDR3 extends over 14 amino acids. The J segment lost 4 bases and the V segment lost 0 bases, leaving 2 bases of the junction unmatched. The CDR3 bases are TGTGCCAGCAGCTTGGGCGGGAGGGTTTACGAGCAGTACTTC. This encodes CASSLGGRVYEQYF.

This chain joins TRBV5-6 and TRBJ2-7; 7 positions match TRBD2. The germline gives CDR1 SGHDT, CDR2 YYEEEE. The CDR3 has 15 residues. The ends lost 0 bases at V and 5 bases at J; junction bases unmatched: 8. The CDR3 here is CASSLAGEGWHEQYF. DNA of the CDR3: TGTGCCAGCAGCTTGGCCGGGGAGGGTTGGCACGAGCAGTACTTC. The variable domain in full, completed from reference TRBV5-6 and TRBJ2-7, reads DAGVTQSPTHLIKTRGQQVTLRCSPKSGHDTVSWYQQALGQGPQFIFQYYEEEERQRGNFPDRFSGHQFPNYSSELNVNALLLGDSALYLCASSLAGEGWHEQYFGPGTRLTVT.

The chain links TRBV15 to TRBJ2-1, with D possibly TRBD1 on 5 matching bases. V was shortened by 1 base and J by 7 bases, with 8 bases between the two germline ends. There are 13 residues in the CDR3. Germline V gene sequence: CDR1 LNHNV, CDR2 YYDKDF (reference sequence). The CDR3 reads CATSRGQSNEQFF. The CDR3 region has the DNA TGTGCCACCAGCAGAGGACAGTCTAATGAGCAGTTCTTC.

This clone has just one count. V is TRBV13 and J is TRBJ1-2; the match to TRBD1 covers 9 bases. V lost 4 bases and J lost 5; bases outside the gene matches: 11. The CDR3 consists of 16 residues. Germline CDR1 reads PRHDT; CDR2 reads FYEKMQ (reference sequence). The DNA of the CDR3 is TGTGCCAGCAGCTACGGACAGGGGCTGGAGGGATATGGCTACACCTTC. This codes for CASSYGQGLEGYGYTF.

The chain employs TRBV9 and TRBJ1-3, with a possible D match to TRBD1 (5 bases). Deletions cut 0 bases from V and 0 bases from J, with 10 bases between. The V gene's germline CDR1 is SGDLS and CDR2 YYNGEE. The length of the CDR3 is 16 residues. In DNA, the CDR3 is TGTGCCAGCAGCGTAGCTTCAGGGCACTCTGGAAACACCATATATTTT. As protein: CASSVASGHSGNTIYF.

The rearrangement uses TRBV2 and TRBJ2-7; a possible D gene is TRBD2 (6 bases). The CDR3 contains 12 residues. The germline V gene has CDR1 SNHLY and CDR2 FYNNEI. Trimming took 6 bases from V and 0 from J, leaving 6 bases between them. Here the CDR3 reads CASREGSYEQYF. CDR3 nucleotide sequence: TGTGCCAGCAGGGAGGGCTCCTACGAGCAGTACTTC.